This is a list of T cell receptor beta chains from one sample in a study of regulatory T cells in long-lasting Graves disease. TCRdb analysed the multiplex PCR reads with MiXCR anew, one entry per CDR3 protein. The repertoire holds about 420,000 distinct CDR3 sequences, with around a quarter as singletons. Sequencing used peripheral blood mononuclear cells (PBMCs), obtained when the disease was refractory, from a patient treated with antithyroid drugs. These receptors were obtained from a female donor with Graves disease. The CDR3 runs from the conserved cysteine through the conserved F or W. The D gene is left open where the match is weak. The listing skips clone size in some rows; elsewhere it reads once, few, many or a size class.

J gene,V gene,clone size,D gene,CDR3 protein,CDR3 DNA
TRBJ1-5,TRBV7-9,many,NA,CASSWGHSNQPQHF,TGTGCCAGCAGCTGGGGGCATAGCAATCAGCCCCAGCATTTT
TRBJ2-7,TRBV29-1,many,NA,CSVVISGRTYEQYF,TGCAGCGTTGTAATTTCGGGCAGGACCTACGAGCAGTACTTC
TRBJ2-1,TRBV6-1,few,TRBD1,CASVRDRGQGEQFF,TGTGCCAGCGTTCGGGACAGGGGCCAGGGGGAGCAGTTCTTC
TRBJ1-1,TRBV10-3,few,NA,CAISEGPLNTEAFF,TGTGCCATCAGTGAGGGACCGTTGAACACTGAAGCTTTCTTT
TRBJ1-1,TRBV5-8,NA,NA,CASSLGTRSLNTEAFF,TGTGCCAGCAGCTTGGGTACTCGAAGTCTGAACACTGAAGCTTTCTTT
TRBJ1-5,TRBV20-1,NA,TRBD1,CSARGVSTGVGNQPQHF,TGCAGTGCTAGAGGAGTCTCAACAGGGGTCGGGAATCAGCCCCAGCATTTT
TRBJ2-6,TRBV11-2,many,NA,CASSLDAARGRSGANVLTF,TGTGCCAGCAGCTTAGACGCGGCCAGGGGCCGCTCTGGGGCCAACGTCCTGACTTTC
TRBJ1-1,TRBV28,many,NA,CASSHPLGGTEAFF,TGTGCCAGCAGCCATCCCCTCGGAGGGACTGAAGCTTTCTTT
TRBJ2-7,TRBV6-1,many,NA,CASGGLLYEQYF,TGTGCCAGCGGGGGGCTACTCTACGAGCAGTACTTC
TRBJ1-5,TRBV5-1,NA,NA,CAVKGLPGQGNQPQHF,TGCGCCGTCAAGGGTTTGCCGGGACAAGGCAATCAGCCCCAGCATTTT
TRBJ1-6,TRBV12-3/TRBV12-4,many,NA,CASLDTFYNSPLHF,TGTGCCAGCTTGGACACATTCTATAATTCACCCCTCCACTTT
TRBJ2-7,TRBV12-3/TRBV12-4,NA,TRBD2,CASSWLAGAYEQYF,TGTGCCAGCAGTTGGCTAGCGGGAGCCTACGAGCAGTACTTC
TRBJ2-7,TRBV11-2,many,TRBD1,CASSSRQGWNEQYF,TGTGCCAGCAGCTCCCGACAGGGGTGGAACGAGCAGTACTTC
TRBJ2-2,TRBV2,NA,TRBD2,CASSSLTTSGPNTGELFF,TGTGCCAGCAGTTCGCTAACTACTAGCGGGCCGAACACCGGGGAGCTGTTTTTT
TRBJ2-5,TRBV12-3/TRBV12-4,many,NA,CASSFGPAVAETQYF,TGTGCCAGCAGTTTTGGGCCGGCAGTTGCGGAGACCCAGTACTTC
TRBJ1-5,TRBV19,NA,NA,CASSRSRQTTSNQPQHF,TGTGCCAGTAGTAGATCCCGACAGACGACTAGCAATCAGCCCCAGCATTTT
TRBJ1-4,TRBV24-1,NA,NA,CATSEGKGSQEEKLFF,TGTGCCACCAGTGAGGGAAAAGGGAGCCAGGAGGAAAAACTGTTTTTT
TRBJ2-3,TRBV12-3/TRBV12-4,NA,TRBD2,CASSLALVAGSADTQYF,TGTGCCAGCAGTTTAGCGCTGGTAGCGGGATCTGCAGATACGCAGTATTTT
TRBJ2-1,TRBV5-1,NA,NA,CASSGMSMNEQFF,TGCGCCAGCAGCGGAATGTCGATGAATGAGCAGTTCTTC
TRBJ2-1,TRBV6-2/TRBV6-3,NA,NA,CASSFVTVNEQFF,TGTGCCAGCAGTTTTGTCACCGTGAATGAGCAGTTCTTC
TRBJ2-7,TRBV5-1,NA,NA,CATSGTAPHRSFDEQYF,TGCGCGACCTCGGGGACTGCTCCTCATCGATCTTTTGACGAGCAGTACTTC
TRBJ1-5,TRBV2,few,NA,CASSEIINQPQHF,TGTGCCAGCAGTGAAATTATCAATCAGCCCCAGCATTTT